The 10 T cell receptor beta chains below all came from one sample that was sequenced in a study of spatial heterogeneity in lung cancer. Via MiXCR, TCRdb re-called the 5' RACE reads, giving one row per CDR3 protein. This table has about 5,000 distinct CDR3 sequences, approximately 20% appearing once. The time point is: sample taken at primary tumor resection. Tumor, nontumor lung or frozen PBMC supplied whole RNA, sequenced without sorting. This specimen was normal lung tissue next to the tumor, taken at surgery. The receptors here all came from a male donor with early-stage non-small cell lung cancer.

This clonotype is medium-sized (0.01 to 0.1%) by share. The chain is built from TRBV11-2 and TRBJ2-1; D uncertain. This CDR3 contains 12 residues. Germline V gives CDR1 SGHAT, CDR2 FQNNGV. Trimming left V 0 bases short and J 8 bases short, with 5 bases between. The CDR3 protein is CASSLDSDEQFF. The CDR3 region has the DNA TGTGCCAGCAGCTTAGATTCGGATGAGCAGTTCTTC.

This clonotype was recorded many times. This chain connects TRBV6-5 to TRBJ2-6; D is possibly TRBD2 (6 bases). Per germline, CDR1 MNHEY and CDR2 SVGAGI. The CDR3 runs 16 residues. The V and J ends lost 5 bases and 0 bases respectively, with 11 bases between them. The CDR3 coding sequence is TGTGCCAGCAGTCGTGCCGGGAGCTCTGGGGCCAACGTCCTGACTTTC. Amino acids: CASSRAGSSGANVLTF.

The sample holds many counts of this clonotype. The V call is TRBV19, the J call TRBJ1-6, with a tentative D call TRBD1 (5 bases). This CDR3 is 14 amino acids long. Trimming pared 3 bases from V and 8 bases from J, leaving 11 bases between. From germline, CDR1 is LNHDA and CDR2 SQIVND (reference sequence). CDR3: CASSIFQGDSPLHF. The CDR3 nucleotides read TGTGCCAGTAGTATCTTCCAGGGAGATTCACCCCTCCACTTT.

By share, this clonotype counts as medium-sized (0.01 to 0.1%). This chain links TRBV7-9 with TRBJ1-1, with 7 nucleotides matching TRBD1. J was trimmed by 7 bases and V by 1 base; bases with no gene match: 3. CDR3 length: 13 residues. Germline values: CDR1 SEHNR, CDR2 FQNEAQ (reference sequence). In nucleotides, the CDR3 is TGTGCCAGCAGCTTAGGGCAGGGGGTTGAAGCTTTCTTT. As protein: CASSLGQGVEAFF.

The chain joins TRBV20-1 to TRBJ2-7, with 14 bases matching TRBD2. This CDR3 region has 15 residues. J was trimmed by 2 bases and V by 5 bases; bases with no gene match: 5. Germline V gene data show CDR1 as DFQATT and CDR2 as SNEGSKA (reference sequence). The CDR3 bases are TGCAGTGCTCCCTTGACTAGCGGGAGGGCCTACGAGCAGTACTTC. Its translation is CSAPLTSGRAYEQYF.

In the case of this clonotype: This could be a read error, since a much larger clone is one nucleotide away. CDR3 amino acids: CASSLAVGSQDTQYF. CDR3 DNA sequence: TGTGCCAGCAGCTTAGCGGTTGGGTCCCAAGATACGCAGTATTTT. This chain uses TRBV7-2 with TRBJ2-3; no clear D gene. Trimming removed 0 bases from V and 5 bases from J, with 12 bases in between. The CDR3 spans 15 residues. Per germline, CDR1 SGHTA and CDR2 FQGNSA.

This clonotype occurred many times. This chain joins TRBV9 and TRBJ2-1; TRBD2 matches at 10 bases. Germline V gene data show CDR1 as SGDLS and CDR2 as YYNGEE. After removal of 0 bases from V and 5 bases from J, the junction contained 2 bases not matched to a gene. The length of the CDR3 is 15 residues. CDR3 loop: CASSVVLAGNNEQFF. CDR3 nucleotides: TGTGCCAGCAGCGTAGTACTAGCGGGAAACAATGAGCAGTTCTTC.

This clonotype is termed medium-sized. The rearrangement joins TRBV20-1 to TRBJ2-4; 8 bases map to TRBD2. V was pared by 0 bases and J by 3 bases, with 7 bases of the junction left unmatched. The CDR3 is made up of 16 amino acids. Germline CDR1 and CDR2: DFQATT and SNEGSKA (reference sequence). The CDR3 coding sequence is TGCAGTGCTAGAGACACGGGGGGGCAAGGCAAAAACATTCAGTACTTC. The encoded protein is CSARDTGGQGKNIQYF.

This clonotype is termed medium-sized. The J gene is TRBJ2-1, the V gene TRBV7-6; 9 bases fit TRBD1. Germline lookup yields CDR1 SGHVS and CDR2 FNYEAQ. CDR3 length: 14 residues. J was trimmed by 10 bases and V by 3 bases; bases with no gene match: 7. Here the CDR3 DNA reads TGTGCCAGCAGCTTGGTACAGGGGGCGGGCGAGCAGTTCTTC. It specifies CASSLVQGAGEQFF. Full variable domain (rest looked up from reference TRBV7-6 and TRBJ2-1): GAGVSQSPRYKVTKRGQDVALRCDPISGHVSLYWYRQALGQGPEFLTYFNYEAQQDKSGLPNDRFSAERPEGSISTLTIQRTEQRDSAMYRCASSLVQGAGEQFFGPGTRLTVL.

This clonotype was detected ten times or more. V gene TRBV4-2 combines with J gene TRBJ1-5, with D unclear. The CDR3 is made up of 16 amino acids. Germline V gene sequence: CDR1 LGHNA, CDR2 YNFKEQ. V lost 3 bases and J 7 bases, leaving 19 bases between the germline ends. The DNA for the CDR3 is TGTGCCAGCAGCCAGGCCCCGGCGGGTTTCGGGCAGCCCCAGCATTTT. Its translation: CASSQAPAGFGQPQHF.